This TCR beta chain was profiled in a study of blood T cell repertoires in COVID-19. Whole-study context: COVID-19 samples, acute and convalescent, were from the United States, Italy and Spain. T cells, B-cell-depleted T cells, or PBMCs supplied cDNA or gDNA.

The CDR3 contains 15 residues. The V end lost 0 bases, the J end lost 4 bases, and 12 bases lay between the germline ends. Germline values: CDR1 PRHDT, CDR2 FYEKMQ (reference sequence). This clone showed up just once. Clinical histories supplied by participants themselves formed the basis of cohort assignment. In the authors' methods: Amplified reference gene primers provided the basis for estimating nucleated cell counts. The method was immunoSEQ multiplex PCR; TCRdb's version includes in-frame clones alone and lacks a portion of them. D and trimming were read from the DNA, whereas the V and J calls and clone size are those reported in that table. The table has fewer than 200,000 clones, 80% to 90% seen once.

Sequenced input: PBMCs or T cells enriched from blood (not recorded which). The receptor was derived from a woman under 30 who had recovered from COVID-19. The chain recombines TRBV13 with TRBJ1-1; D not resolved. CDR3 sequence (DNA): TGTGCCAGCAGCTTAGGCTCTAGACCAGCCACTGAAGCTTTCTTT. It yields the protein CASSLGSRPATEAFF.